This T cell receptor (beta chain) was captured by sequencing in a study of human T cells and chemical hapten exposure. TCRdb re-called the 5' RACE reads with MiXCR, one entry per CDR3 protein. The sample lists about 80,000 distinct CDR3 sequences, 6.5% to 8.5% seen once, with approximately 2.1% in the top ten. Trimming took 2 bases from V and 5 from J; bases not matched to a gene: 6. The CDR3 runs 15 residues. The germline gives CDR1 LGHNA, CDR2 YSLEER. From whole blood left unfractionated, total RNA was extracted. This rearrangement joins TRBV4-3 to TRBJ1-1, with 9 bases fitting TRBD1. The sequence was obtained from a male donor in good health. CDR3 in amino acids: CASSQSGTGRTEAFF. CDR3 coding DNA: TGCGCCAGCAGCCAATCCGGGACAGGGCGGACTGAAGCTTTCTTT.